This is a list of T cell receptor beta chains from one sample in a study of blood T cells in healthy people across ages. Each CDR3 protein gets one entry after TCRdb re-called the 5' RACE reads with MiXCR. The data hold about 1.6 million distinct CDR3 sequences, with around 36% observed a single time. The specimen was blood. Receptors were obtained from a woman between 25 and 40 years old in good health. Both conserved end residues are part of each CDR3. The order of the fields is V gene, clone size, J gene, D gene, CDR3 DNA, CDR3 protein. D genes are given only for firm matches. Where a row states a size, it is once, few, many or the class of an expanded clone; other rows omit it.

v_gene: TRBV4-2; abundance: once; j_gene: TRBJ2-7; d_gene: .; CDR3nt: TGTGCCAGCAGCCAAGGAACAGGGAGGTGCGAGCAGTACTTC; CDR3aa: CASSQGTGRCEQYF
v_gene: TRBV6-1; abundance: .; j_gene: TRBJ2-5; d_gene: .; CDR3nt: TGTGCCAGCAAGTCCGGGTCCAGGGAGACCCAGTACTTC; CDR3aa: CASKSGSRETQYF
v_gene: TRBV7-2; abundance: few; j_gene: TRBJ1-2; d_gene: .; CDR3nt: TGTGCCAGCAGCCCCCCGGGCGTTAGGCGAGATGGCTACACCTTC; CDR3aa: CASSPPGVRRDGYTF
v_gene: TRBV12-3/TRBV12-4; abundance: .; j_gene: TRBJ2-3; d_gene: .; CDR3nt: TGTGCCAGCAGTTTAGGGATCTCAAGCGCGCCCGCAGATACGCAGTATTTT; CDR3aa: CASSLGISSAPADTQYF
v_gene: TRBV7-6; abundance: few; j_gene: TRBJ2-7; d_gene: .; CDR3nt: TGTGCCAGCAGCTTGATGGGGGACGGTAAGTCCTACGAGCAGTACTTC; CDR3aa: CASSLMGDGKSYEQYF
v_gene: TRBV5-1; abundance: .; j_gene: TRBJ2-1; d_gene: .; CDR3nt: TGCGCCAGCAGCTTGGCCCGGACAATTTACAATGAGCAGTTCTTC; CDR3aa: CASSLARTIYNEQFF
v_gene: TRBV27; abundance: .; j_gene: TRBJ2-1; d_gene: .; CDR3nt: TGTGCCAGCGGAGAACGCTCCTACAATGAGCAGTTCTTC; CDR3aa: CASGERSYNEQFF
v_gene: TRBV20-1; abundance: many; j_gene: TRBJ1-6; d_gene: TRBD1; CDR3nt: TGCAGTGCTAGAAAGCGAACCGGGACAGATAATTCACCCCTCCACTTT; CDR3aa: CSARKRTGTDNSPLHF
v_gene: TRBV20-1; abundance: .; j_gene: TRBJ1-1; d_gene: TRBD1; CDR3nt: TGCAGTGCTAGGACAGGGGGGATGAACACTGAAGCTTTCTTT; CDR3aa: CSARTGGMNTEAFF
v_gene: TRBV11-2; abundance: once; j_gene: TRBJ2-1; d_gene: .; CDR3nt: TGTGCCAGCACGACAAGAACTAGCCCGATCGGCTACAATGAGCAGTTCTTC; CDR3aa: CASTTRTSPIGYNEQFF
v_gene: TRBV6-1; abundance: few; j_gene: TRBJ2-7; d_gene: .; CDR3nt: TGTGCCAGCAGGGGAGGACGGGCCTTATACGAGCAGTACTTC; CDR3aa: CASRGGRALYEQYF
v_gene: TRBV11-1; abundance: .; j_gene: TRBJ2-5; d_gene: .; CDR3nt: TGTGCCAGCAGCTTAGCGGAGGTAACCCAGTACTTC; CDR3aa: CASSLAEVTQYF
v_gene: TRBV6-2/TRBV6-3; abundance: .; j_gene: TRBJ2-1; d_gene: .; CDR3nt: TGTGCCAGCAGTCCCGGAATTAACAATGAGCAGTTCTTC; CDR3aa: CASSPGINNEQFF
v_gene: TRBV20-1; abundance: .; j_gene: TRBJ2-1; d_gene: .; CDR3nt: TGCAGTGCTAAGCAAAAGTGGTCCTACAATGAGCAGTTCTTC; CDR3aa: CSAKQKWSYNEQFF
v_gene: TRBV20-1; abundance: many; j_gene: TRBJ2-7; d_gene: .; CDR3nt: TGCAGTGCTAGAGAAGCGTTCGAGCAGTACTTC; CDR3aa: CSAREAFEQYF
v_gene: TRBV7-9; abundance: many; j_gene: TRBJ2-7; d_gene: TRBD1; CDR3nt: TGTGCCAGCAGAGAGACAGGGTTGGGCGAGCAGTACTTC; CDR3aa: CASRETGLGEQYF
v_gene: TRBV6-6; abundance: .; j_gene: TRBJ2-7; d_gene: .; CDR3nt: TGTGCCAGCAGTTATGGGGTAGCGGAATCCTACGAGCAGTACTTC; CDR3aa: CASSYGVAESYEQYF
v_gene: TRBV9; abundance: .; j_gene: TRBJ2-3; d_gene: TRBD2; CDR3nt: TGTGCCAGCAGCGGGAGGGGCGGGGGGGCTGAGGCGCAGTATTTT; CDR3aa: CASSGRGGGAEAQYF
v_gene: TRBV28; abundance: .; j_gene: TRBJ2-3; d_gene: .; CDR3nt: TGTGCCAGCTCCGAGGGGGCGGGGGGTCGCACAGATACGCAGTATTTT; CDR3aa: CASSEGAGGRTDTQYF
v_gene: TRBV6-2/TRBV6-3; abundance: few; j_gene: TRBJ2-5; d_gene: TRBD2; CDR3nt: TGTGCCAGCAGTTCTACCACGCGCGCTAGCGGGAGATCCCAAGAGACCCAGTACTTC; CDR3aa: CASSSTTRASGRSQETQYF